A selection of T cell receptor beta chains follows, all from one sample in a study of blood T cells in healthy people across ages. TCRdb fed the 5' RACE reads into MiXCR, producing one record per CDR3 protein. Of more than 600,000 distinct CDR3 sequences listed, 20% to 30% are singletons. The same sample was also used in a study of T cells of mothers and their children.

Material for sequencing was blood. The receptors originated from a boy between 10 and 17 years old in good health. Each CDR3 is given with its conserved first and last residue. D genes are given only for firm matches. Expanded clones are given a class, and other clones once, few, many or no size at all.

TRBJ1-2,.,TRBV5-6,few,CASSFGGERYGYTF,TGTGCCAGCAGCTTCGGCGGGGAACGCTATGGCTACACCTTC
TRBJ1-4,.,TRBV29-1,.,CSVLVGTVGEKLFF,TGCAGCGTTCTCGTAGGAACAGTCGGTGAAAAACTGTTTTTT
TRBJ1-2,.,TRBV4-2,.,CASSQNVPLNYGYTF,TGTGCCAGCAGTCAAAATGTTCCGCTTAACTATGGCTACACCTTC
TRBJ1-2,.,TRBV6-2/TRBV6-3,.,CASSPTTPWGYTF,TGTGCCAGCAGTCCGACGACTCCTTGGGGCTACACCTTC
TRBJ2-2,.,TRBV10-3,.,CAISGGADTGELFF,TGTGCCATCAGTGGGGGGGCCGACACCGGGGAGCTGTTTTTT
TRBJ2-5,TRBD1,TRBV6-2/TRBV6-3,few,CASRSYAGTEYQETQYF,TGTGCCAGCAGGAGCTACGCCGGGACAGAGTACCAAGAGACCCAGTACTTC
TRBJ2-6,.,TRBV29-1,.,CSVESVPVSRNRRWWISGANVLTF,TGCAGCGTTGAGAGCGTGCCGGTGAGCCGCAATAGAAGATGGTGGATCTCTGGGGCCAACGTCCTGACTTTC
TRBJ2-7,.,TRBV5-1,.,CASTADGSATQSYEQYF,TGCGCCAGCACCGCGGACGGCTCGGCAACCCAGTCCTACGAGCAGTACTTC
TRBJ2-6,.,TRBV10-3,few,CAISPGALSGANVLTF,TGTGCCATCAGCCCCGGGGCTCTCTCTGGGGCCAACGTCCTGACTTTC
TRBJ2-7,.,TRBV4-3,few,CASSQAAGTGSYEQYF,TGCGCCAGCAGCCAAGCAGCCGGGACGGGCTCCTACGAGCAGTACTTC
TRBJ2-1,.,TRBV20-1,.,CSARGGGGDNEQFF,TGCAGTGCTAGAGGAGGGGGAGGAGACAATGAGCAGTTCTTC
TRBJ1-2,TRBD1,TRBV28,few,CASRSTGTASFGYTF,TGTGCCAGCAGGTCTACCGGGACAGCTTCTTTCGGCTACACCTTC
TRBJ2-2,TRBD2,TRBV14,few,CASGRLANTGELFF,TGTGCCAGCGGCAGACTAGCCAACACCGGGGAGCTGTTTTTT
TRBJ1-5,TRBD1,TRBV12-3/TRBV12-4,few,CASSDGQGASPQHF,TGTGCCAGCAGTGACGGACAGGGGGCATCTCCCCAGCATTTT
TRBJ1-6,.,TRBV3-1,.,CASSDSLFASPLHF,TGTGCCAGCAGCGATTCCCTTTTCGCCTCACCCCTCCACTTT
TRBJ2-3,TRBD2,TRBV28,few,CASSFKLEGGTDTQYF,TGTGCCAGCAGTTTTAAGCTCGAGGGAGGGACAGATACGCAGTATTTT
TRBJ2-1,.,TRBV6-1,.,CASSDPGLLSYNEQFF,TGTGCCAGCAGTGACCCGGGCCTGCTATCCTACAATGAGCAGTTCTTC
TRBJ2-5,.,TRBV5-1,.,CASSPRRGAQETQYF,TGCGCCAGCAGCCCCCGACGGGGGGCACAAGAGACCCAGTACTTC
TRBJ1-4,.,TRBV4-3,few,CASSQERLGYSTNEKLFF,TGCGCCAGCAGCCAAGAGAGACTGGGGTATTCAACTAATGAAAAACTGTTTTTT
TRBJ2-5,.,TRBV28,many,CASSLAGTETQYF,TGTGCCAGCAGTCTCGCGGGGACAGAGACCCAGTACTTC
TRBJ2-3,.,TRBV9,.,CASSGATTDTQYF,TGTGCCAGCTCGGGGGCGACGACAGATACGCAGTATTTT
TRBJ2-5,TRBD2,TRBV9,.,CASSSRLASSLQETQYF,TGTGCCAGCAGCTCCAGACTAGCAAGCTCCTTACAAGAGACCCAGTACTTC
TRBJ2-5,.,TRBV9,few,CASSVGGKEETQYF,TGTGCCAGCAGCGTGGGGGGAAAGGAGGAGACCCAGTACTTC
TRBJ2-1,.,TRBV6-1,.,CAGSEDNEQFF,TGTGCCGGCAGTGAGGACAATGAGCAGTTCTTC
TRBJ2-7,TRBD2,TRBV7-8,.,CASSNLLAGEYEQYF,TGTGCCAGCAGCAACCTGCTAGCGGGAGAATACGAGCAGTACTTC
TRBJ2-5,.,TRBV29-1,many,CSARDFQETQYF,TGCAGCGCGAGGGATTTCCAAGAGACCCAGTACTTC